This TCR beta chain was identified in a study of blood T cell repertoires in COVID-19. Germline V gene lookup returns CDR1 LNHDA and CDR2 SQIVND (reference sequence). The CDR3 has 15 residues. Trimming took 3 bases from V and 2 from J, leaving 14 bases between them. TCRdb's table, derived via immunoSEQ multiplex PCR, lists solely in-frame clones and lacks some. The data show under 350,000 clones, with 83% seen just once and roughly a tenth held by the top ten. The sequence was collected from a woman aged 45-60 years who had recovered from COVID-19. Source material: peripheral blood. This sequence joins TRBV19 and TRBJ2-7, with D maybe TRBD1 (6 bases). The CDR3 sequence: CASSMASGTPYEQYF. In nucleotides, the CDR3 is TGTGCCAGTAGTATGGCCTCCGGGACACCCTACGAGCAGTACTTC.